These 26 T cell receptor beta chains came from one sample sequenced in a study of blood T cell repertoires in COVID-19. The repertoire was sequenced with immunoSEQ multiplex PCR; TCRdb's copy has only in-frame clones and lacks some. The sample contains 55,000 or so clones, under 85% of which appear only once. The sample was peripheral blood. These receptors originate from a man aged 60 to 75 with acute or convalescent COVID-19.

This clone was counted once. The chain joins TRBV6-5 to TRBJ1-2, with 7 positions matching TRBD1. The ends lost 5 bases at V and 7 bases at J; junction bases unmatched: 7. Germline-derived CDR1 and CDR2 are MNHEY and SVGAGI. The CDR3 length is 13 residues. The chain's CDR3 is CASSPGTEGGYTF. The CDR3 DNA is TGTGCCAGCAGTCCAGGGACAGAGGGTGGCTACACCTTC.

CDR3 sequence: CASSFQGSSYEQYF. The DNA of the CDR3 is TGTGCCAGCAGCTTCCAGGGGAGCTCCTACGAGCAGTACTTC. The rearrangement links TRBV5-5 to TRBJ2-7, with D possibly matching TRBD1 (6 bases). Trimming cost V 2 bases and J 0 bases, with 9 bases left between them. Looked up from germline, CDR1 is SGHKS and CDR2 is YYEKEE (reference sequence). The CDR3 runs to 14 residues.

The CDR3 DNA follows: TGTGCCAGCAGTCCGGCGGGGGACGGGGGAACTGAAGCTTTCTTT. It yields the protein CASSPAGDGGTEAFF. The chain has TRBV5-4 and TRBJ1-1; weak D call: TRBD1 (5 bases). The CDR3 runs 15 residues. Trimming shortened V by 5 bases and J by 5 bases, and 19 bases separated the two germline ends. CDR1 and CDR2 (germline): SGHNT, YYREEE (reference sequence). The variable domain in full, completed from reference TRBV5-4 and TRBJ1-1, reads ETGVTQSPTHLIKTRGQQVTLRCSSQSGHNTVSWYQQALGQGPQFIFQYYREEENGRGNFPPRFSGLQFPNYSSELNVNALELDDSALYLCASSPAGDGGTEAFFGQGTRLTVV.

The rearrangement links TRBV6-5 to TRBJ1-1; the D is unclear. Germline V gene data show CDR1 as MNHEY and CDR2 as SVGAGI. The CDR3 length is 14 residues. V was pared by 0 bases and J by 4 bases, with 9 bases between. CDR3 sequence: CASSYSSGGTEAFF. In DNA form, the CDR3 reads TGTGCCAGCAGTTACTCGAGCGGAGGCACTGAAGCTTTCTTT.

This rearrangement joins TRBV12-3 or TRBV12-4 to TRBJ2-2, with D possibly being TRBD2 (5 bases). This CDR3 has 13 amino acids. The V and J ends lost 3 bases and 6 bases respectively, with 8 bases between them. The DNA for the CDR3 is TGTGCCAGCAGTTTTATGGAGGCCGGGGAGCTGTTTTTT. It codes for CASSFMEAGELFF.

The gene calls are TRBV4-1 and TRBJ1-6; TRBD1 matches at 8 bases. Trimming removed 2 bases from V and 10 bases from J; junction bases left unmatched: 7. The CDR3 is made up of 15 amino acids. Per germline, CDR1 MGHRA and CDR2 YSYEKL. Here the CDR3 reads CASSQLRDRQSPLHF. CDR3 in DNA: TGCGCCAGCAGCCAATTACGGGACAGGCAATCACCCCTCCACTTT.

This chain joins TRBV11-1 and TRBJ2-3; 9 nucleotides match TRBD2. The CDR3 spans 15 residues. Trimming cost V 2 bases and J 2 bases; bases outside gene matches: 2. In germline, CDR1 is SGHAT, CDR2 FQDESV (reference sequence). CDR3 residues: CASSLLAGPTDTQYF. The DNA of the CDR3 is TGTGCCAGCAGCTTACTAGCGGGGCCCACAGATACGCAGTATTTT.

This clone came up a few times. CDR3 in amino acids: CSASRFAATDTQYF. The DNA for the CDR3 is TGCAGTGCTAGTCGTTTCGCGGCCACAGATACGCAGTATTTT. V usage is TRBV20-1 and J usage is TRBJ2-3, with D unclear. The CDR3 consists of 14 residues. Per the germline V gene, CDR1 is DFQATT and CDR2 is SNEGSKA (reference sequence). The germline V and J ends were trimmed by 3 bases and 2 bases, with 12 bases remaining between them.

The V call is TRBV6-2 or TRBV6-3, the J call TRBJ2-7, with 10 bases lining up with TRBD1. There are 16 residues in the CDR3. Per germline, CDR1 MNHEY and CDR2 SVGEGT. Trimming took 6 bases from V and 4 from J; bases not matched to a gene: 12. This CDR3 is CASSSPGQGSRYEQYF. Here the CDR3 DNA reads TGTGCCAGCAGCTCCCCGGGACAGGGGAGTCGGTACGAGCAGTACTTC.

The chain joins TRBV6-4 to TRBJ2-3, with 9 nucleotides matching TRBD1. Per the germline V gene, CDR1 is MRHNA and CDR2 is SNTAGT. The CDR3 spans 14 residues. V gave up 4 bases and J gave up 1 base; unmatched junction bases: 0. The CDR3 DNA reads TGTGCCAGCAGTGGGACAGGGGGCACAGATACGCAGTATTTT. This codes for CASSGTGGTDTQYF.

This rearrangement joins TRBV5-1 to TRBJ2-5, with no clear D. This CDR3 region has 13 residues. The germline V gene has CDR1 SGHRS and CDR2 YFSETQ. V was cut by 0 bases and J by 1 base, with 4 bases left in between. The CDR3 reads CASSLGAQETQYF. CDR3 sequence (DNA): TGCGCCAGCAGCTTGGGGGCCCAAGAGACCCAGTACTTC.

CDR3 sequence reads: CASSLGGSAGAGELFF. CDR3 DNA: TGTGCCAGCAGCTTGGGTGGCTCCGCGGGGGCCGGGGAGCTGTTTTTT. The chain carries TRBV5-6 and TRBJ2-2; 7 bases align to TRBD2. Losses at the gene ends were 0 bases for V and 6 bases for J; bases not matched to a gene: 8. Germline values: CDR1 SGHDT, CDR2 YYEEEE. The CDR3 covers 16 residues. Full variable domain (rest looked up from reference TRBV5-6 and TRBJ2-2): DAGVTQSPTHLIKTRGQQVTLRCSPKSGHDTVSWYQQALGQGPQFIFQYYEEEERQRGNFPDRFSGHQFPNYSSELNVNALLLGDSALYLCASSLGGSAGAGELFFGEGSRLTVL.

This chain joins TRBV6-5 and TRBJ1-2; D gene uncertain. The V gene lost 8 bases and the J gene lost 4 bases, with 17 bases spanning the gap. Germline CDR1 and CDR2: MNHEY and SVGAGI. The CDR3 totals 14 residues. In DNA form, the CDR3 reads TGTGCCAGCCGAGGTGGCTTAGGAGGCTATGGCTACACCTTC. Translation gives CASRGGLGGYGYTF.

V gene TRBV7-3 combines with J gene TRBJ2-5; 10 nucleotides align to TRBD1. CDR3 length: 15 amino acids. Germline-derived CDR1 and CDR2 are SGHTA and FQGTGA. The J segment lost 4 bases and the V segment lost 0 bases, leaving 2 bases of the junction unmatched. The CDR3 is CASSLTRDRGETQYF. CDR3 coding DNA: TGTGCCAGCAGCTTAACGAGGGACAGGGGAGAGACCCAGTACTTC.

This sequence joins TRBV12-3 or TRBV12-4 and TRBJ1-2; 9 bases fit TRBD1. J was trimmed by 9 bases and V by 5 bases; bases with no gene match: 4. CDR3 length equals 12 residues. The chain's CDR3 is CASSRDRDRYTF. In DNA, the CDR3 is TGTGCCAGCAGTCGGGACAGGGATCGCTACACCTTC.

The chain is built from TRBV7-2 and TRBJ2-7; TRBD1 agrees at 9 bases. The CDR3 is made up of 15 amino acids. Germline values: CDR1 SGHTA, CDR2 FQGNSA. J gave up 7 bases and V 6 bases, and 13 bases lay outside the gene matches. The CDR3 DNA follows: TGTGCCAGCAGTAGTAGGACAGGGGACGATTATGAGCAGTACTTC. It encodes CASSSRTGDDYEQYF.

The chain recombines TRBV4-1 with TRBJ2-3; TRBD2 agrees at 8 bases. V was clipped by 4 bases and J by 2 bases; unmatched bases: 11. The CDR3 is 17 residues long. CDR1 is MGHRA, CDR2 YSYEKL, per germline. CDR3 amino acids: CASSLRSGGHSTDTQYF. CDR3 coding DNA: TGCGCCAGCAGCCTCAGGAGCGGGGGCCATTCCACAGATACGCAGTATTTT.

The V call is TRBV10-1, the J call TRBJ2-7, with D perhaps TRBD2 (5 bases). Trimming left V 6 bases short and J 4 bases short, with 13 bases between. CDR1 and CDR2 (germline): WNHNN, SYGVQD (reference sequence). The CDR3 sequence is 13 residues long. The CDR3 DNA is TGCGCCAGCAGCCGGACTGAAGCATACGAGCAGTACTTC. Encoded protein: CASSRTEAYEQYF.

The chain has TRBV5-1 and TRBJ2-1, with TRBD2 identical over 8 bases. In germline, CDR1 is SGHRS, CDR2 YFSETQ. CDR3 length equals 15 residues. After removal of 1 base from V and 8 bases from J, the junction contained 8 bases not matched to a gene. Here the CDR3 reads CASSLYGGAGDEQFF. The CDR3 bases are TGCGCCAGCAGCTTGTACGGGGGGGCCGGGGATGAGCAGTTCTTC.

V and J are TRBV12-5 and TRBJ1-1; 7 bases fit TRBD1. Germline V lookup: CDR1 LGHNT, CDR2 FRNRAP. V trimming: 1 base; J trimming: 5 bases; junction bases outside the gene matches: 4. The CDR3 runs 14 residues. CDR3 protein: CASGLEGARTEAFF. The DNA for the CDR3 is TGTGCTAGTGGTTTGGAGGGGGCGCGAACTGAAGCTTTCTTT.

The chain links TRBV6-1 to TRBJ1-2, with a tentative D call TRBD1 (5 bases). The germline V gene encodes CDR1 MNHNS and CDR2 SASEGT. The CDR3 sequence is 11 residues long. Trimming cost V 2 bases and J 14 bases, with 12 bases left between them. Here the CDR3 reads CASSEYQGRTF. CDR3 sequence (DNA): TGTGCCAGCAGTGAATACCAGGGCAGGACCTTC.

The chain joins TRBV5-4 to TRBJ1-1; D remains ambiguous. Germline CDR1 and CDR2: SGHNT and YYREEE (reference sequence). The ends were cut back, 4 bases at V and 0 bases at J, with 13 bases in the middle. The CDR3 extends over 15 amino acids. CDR3: CASSDEASMNTEAFF. In nucleotides, the CDR3 is TGTGCCAGCAGCGACGAGGCCAGCATGAACACTGAAGCTTTCTTT.

This clone occurred once. This sequence joins TRBV10-2 and TRBJ1-2; D is ambiguous. V lost 8 bases and J 0 bases, leaving 13 bases between the germline ends. CDR1 is WSHSY and CDR2 is SAAADI in the germline V gene. This CDR3 has 14 amino acids. The CDR3 here is CASLSSTANYGYTF. The DNA of the CDR3 is TGCGCCAGCCTAAGTTCTACCGCTAACTATGGCTACACCTTC.

CDR3 amino acids: CASSSGQRGTIYF. Written as DNA, the CDR3 is TGTGCCAGCAGTTCCGGACAGCGAGGAACCATATATTTT. V gene TRBV28 combines with J gene TRBJ1-3; TRBD1 might be the D (6 bases). V was pared by 4 bases and J by 10 bases, with 14 bases between. The CDR3 runs to 13 residues. Germline loops: CDR1 MDHEN, CDR2 SYDVKM. Full variable domain (rest looked up from reference TRBV28 and TRBJ1-3): DVKVTQSSRYLVKRTGEKVFLECVQDMDHENMFWYRQDPGLGLRLIYFSYDVKMKEKGDIPEGYSVSREKKERFSLILESASTNQTSMYLCASSSGQRGTIYFGEGSWLTVV.

The count of this clone is one. The chain joins TRBV19 to TRBJ1-1; TRBD1 agrees at 8 bases. V was pared by 6 bases and J by 4 bases, with 13 bases of the junction left unmatched. The CDR3 spans 16 residues. Germline V gene sequence: CDR1 LNHDA, CDR2 SQIVND (reference sequence). The chain's CDR3 is CASSQPPGGEFTEAFF. In DNA, the CDR3 is TGTGCCAGTAGCCAACCGCCAGGGGGCGAGTTCACTGAAGCTTTCTTT. Variable domain in full (rest from reference TRBV19 and TRBJ1-1): DGGITQSPKYLFRKEGQNVTLSCEQNLNHDAMYWYRQDPGQGLRLIYYSQIVNDFQKGDIAEGYSVSREKKESFPLTVTSAQKNPTAFYLCASSQPPGGEFTEAFFGQGTRLTVV.

The chain links TRBV27 to TRBJ2-1; D perhaps matches TRBD1 (7 bases). This CDR3 contains 19 residues. Germline loops: CDR1 MNHEY, CDR2 SMNVEV (reference sequence). Trimming removed 6 bases from V and 5 bases from J, with 29 bases in between. CDR3 amino acids: CASRKFAGQSLAPNNEQFF. The CDR3 DNA is TGTGCCAGCAGGAAATTCGCGGGACAGAGTTTAGCTCCTAACAATGAGCAGTTCTTC.